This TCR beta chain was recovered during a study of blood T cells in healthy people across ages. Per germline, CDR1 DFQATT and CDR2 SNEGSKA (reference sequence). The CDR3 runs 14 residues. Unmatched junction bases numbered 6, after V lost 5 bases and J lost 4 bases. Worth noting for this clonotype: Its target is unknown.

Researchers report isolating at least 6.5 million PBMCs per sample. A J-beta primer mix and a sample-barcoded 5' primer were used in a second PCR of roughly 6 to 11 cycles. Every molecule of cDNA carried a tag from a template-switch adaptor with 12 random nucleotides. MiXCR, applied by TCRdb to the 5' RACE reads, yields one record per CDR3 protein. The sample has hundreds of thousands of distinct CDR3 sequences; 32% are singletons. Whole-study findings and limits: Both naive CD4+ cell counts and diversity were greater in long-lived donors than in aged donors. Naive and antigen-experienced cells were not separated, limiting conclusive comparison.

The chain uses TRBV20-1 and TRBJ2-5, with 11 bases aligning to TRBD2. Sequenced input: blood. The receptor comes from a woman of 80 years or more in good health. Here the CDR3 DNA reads TGCAGTGCTGGAACACTAGCGGGGGTAGAGACCCAGTACTTC. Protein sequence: CSAGTLAGVETQYF.